The rows below give T cell receptor beta chains drawn from one sample of a study of vaccination effects on CD4 cells after COVID-19. No antigen is known for these receptors. Libraries were prepared by immunoSEQ multiplex PCR; TCRdb keeps only in-frame clonotypes and omits some of them. The repertoire holds about 59,000 clones, with 75% to 85% as singletons. Sequences were derived from CD4+ T cells from PBMCs cultured with HCoV-OC43 spike peptides, sampled after COVID-19 vaccination. The receptor source for this set is a human donor who received a COVID-19 vaccine. Both conserved end residues are part of each CDR3. A D gene is named only where the DNA matches it firmly. Part of the rows lack a size; the others show once, few, many or a class for expanded clones.

J gene: TRBJ2-3
clone size: -
D gene: -
V gene: TRBV20-1
CDR3 protein: CSASQPSTDTQYF
CDR3 DNA: TGCAGTGCTAGTCAGCCTAGCACAGATACGCAGTATTTT

J gene: TRBJ1-5
clone size: few
D gene: -
V gene: TRBV14
CDR3 protein: CASSRANQPQHF
CDR3 DNA: TGTGCCAGCAGCCGGGCGAACCAGCCCCAGCATTTT

J gene: TRBJ2-5
clone size: -
D gene: TRBD2
V gene: TRBV19
CDR3 protein: CASSIAGGAETQYF
CDR3 DNA: TGTGCCAGTAGTATTGCCGGGGGGGCGGAGACCCAGTACTTC

J gene: TRBJ2-1
clone size: -
D gene: -
V gene: TRBV5-1
CDR3 protein: CASSQRGMTYNEQFF
CDR3 DNA: TGCGCCAGCAGCCAGAGGGGGATGACCTACAATGAGCAGTTCTTC

J gene: TRBJ2-2
clone size: -
D gene: -
V gene: TRBV7-2
CDR3 protein: CASSLGWGTGELFF
CDR3 DNA: TGTGCCAGCAGCTTAGGGTGGGGAACCGGGGAGCTGTTTTTT

J gene: TRBJ1-2
clone size: -
D gene: -
V gene: TRBV9
CDR3 protein: CASSVGPGDGYTF
CDR3 DNA: TGTGCCAGCAGCGTAGGGCCGGGAGATGGCTACACCTTC

J gene: TRBJ1-5
clone size: -
D gene: TRBD1
V gene: TRBV12-3/TRBV12-4
CDR3 protein: CASSRTGGQPQHF
CDR3 DNA: TGTGCCAGCAGCCGGACAGGGGGCCAGCCCCAGCATTTT

J gene: TRBJ1-1
clone size: -
D gene: -
V gene: TRBV7-3
CDR3 protein: CASSLIPDPGAEAFF
CDR3 DNA: TGTGCCAGCAGCTTAATACCCGATCCGGGCGCTGAAGCTTTCTTT

J gene: TRBJ1-5
clone size: -
D gene: -
V gene: TRBV27
CDR3 protein: CASSSRGQNQPQHF
CDR3 DNA: TGTGCCAGCAGTTCGAGAGGGCAGAATCAGCCCCAGCATTTT

J gene: TRBJ2-3
clone size: -
D gene: TRBD2
V gene: TRBV11-2
CDR3 protein: CASSFGSGGTSTDTQYF
CDR3 DNA: TGTGCCAGCAGCTTTGGTAGCGGGGGTACTAGCACAGATACGCAGTATTTT

J gene: TRBJ2-3
clone size: -
D gene: TRBD2
V gene: TRBV10-2
CDR3 protein: CASTGLAATDTQYF
CDR3 DNA: TGCGCCAGCACCGGGCTAGCGGCCACAGATACGCAGTATTTT

J gene: TRBJ1-5
clone size: few
D gene: -
V gene: TRBV19
CDR3 protein: CASSINANQPQHF
CDR3 DNA: TGTGCCAGTAGTATAAACGCTAATCAGCCCCAGCATTTT

J gene: TRBJ2-3
clone size: once
D gene: TRBD2
V gene: TRBV5-6
CDR3 protein: CASSFLTSGGAGFKDTQYF
CDR3 DNA: TGTGCCAGCAGCTTCCTGACTAGCGGGGGGGCAGGGTTCAAAGATACGCAGTATTTT

J gene: TRBJ2-5
clone size: -
D gene: TRBD2
V gene: TRBV18
CDR3 protein: CASSPPLSSGGSKETQYF
CDR3 DNA: TGTGCCAGCTCACCGCCCCTCTCTAGCGGGGGGTCGAAAGAGACCCAGTACTTC

J gene: TRBJ1-2
clone size: -
D gene: -
V gene: TRBV27
CDR3 protein: CASTAGPRSNYGYTF
CDR3 DNA: TGTGCCAGCACGGCGGGACCCCGATCTAACTATGGCTACACCTTC

J gene: TRBJ2-4
clone size: -
D gene: -
V gene: TRBV28
CDR3 protein: CASSLSPPENKNIQYF
CDR3 DNA: TGTGCCAGCAGTTTATCCCCCCCCGAAAACAAAAACATTCAGTACTTC

J gene: TRBJ1-1
clone size: -
D gene: -
V gene: TRBV12-2
CDR3 protein: CASRLGRRDRGQHLAFF
CDR3 DNA: TGTGCAAGTCGCTTAGGGAGGCGGGACAGGGGGCAACACCTGGCTTTCTTT

J gene: TRBJ2-1
clone size: -
D gene: -
V gene: TRBV28
CDR3 protein: CASSLVYNEQFF
CDR3 DNA: TGTGCCAGCAGTTTAGTCTACAATGAGCAGTTCTTC

J gene: TRBJ2-3
clone size: -
D gene: -
V gene: TRBV18
CDR3 protein: CASSSDSSTDTQYF
CDR3 DNA: TGTGCCAGCTCATCAGACTCAAGCACAGATACGCAGTATTTT

J gene: TRBJ1-4
clone size: -
D gene: TRBD1
V gene: TRBV5-1
CDR3 protein: CASSSQGEDEKLFF
CDR3 DNA: TGCGCCAGCAGCTCACAGGGGGAGGATGAAAAACTGTTTTTT

J gene: TRBJ2-5
clone size: -
D gene: -
V gene: TRBV5-1
CDR3 protein: CASSFPGTRETQYF
CDR3 DNA: TGCGCCAGCAGCTTCCCGGGGACGAGAGAGACCCAGTACTTC

J gene: TRBJ1-1
clone size: -
D gene: -
V gene: TRBV5-1
CDR3 protein: CASSRTVGSTEAFF
CDR3 DNA: TGCGCCAGCAGCCGAACGGTGGGCAGTACTGAAGCTTTCTTT

J gene: TRBJ2-5
clone size: -
D gene: TRBD1
V gene: TRBV29-1
CDR3 protein: CSVRSGGRGFESETQYF
CDR3 DNA: TGCAGCGTACGGTCAGGGGGCCGAGGGTTCGAATCAGAGACCCAGTACTTC

J gene: TRBJ1-2
clone size: -
D gene: -
V gene: TRBV5-1
CDR3 protein: CASSLSLNDGYTF
CDR3 DNA: TGCGCCAGCAGCTTGTCCCTTAACGATGGCTACACCTTC

J gene: TRBJ1-1
clone size: -
D gene: -
V gene: TRBV18
CDR3 protein: CASSPPQGMNTEAFF
CDR3 DNA: TGTGCCAGCTCACCACCCCAGGGGATGAACACTGAAGCTTTCTTT

J gene: TRBJ1-2
clone size: -
D gene: -
V gene: TRBV7-9
CDR3 protein: CASSFQGTDYGYTF
CDR3 DNA: TGTGCCAGCAGCTTTCAGGGGACGGACTATGGCTACACCTTC